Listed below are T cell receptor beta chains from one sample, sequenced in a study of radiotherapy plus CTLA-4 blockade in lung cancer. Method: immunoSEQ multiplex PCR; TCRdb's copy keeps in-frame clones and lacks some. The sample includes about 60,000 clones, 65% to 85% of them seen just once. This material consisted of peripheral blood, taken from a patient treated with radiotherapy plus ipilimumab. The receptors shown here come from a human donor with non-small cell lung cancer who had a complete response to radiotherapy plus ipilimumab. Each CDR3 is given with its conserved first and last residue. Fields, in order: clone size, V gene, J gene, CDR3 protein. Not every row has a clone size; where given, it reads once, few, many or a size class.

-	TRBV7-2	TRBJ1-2	CASSQDRSNYGYTF
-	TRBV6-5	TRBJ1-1	CASREGQRAWAFF
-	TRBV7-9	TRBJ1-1	CASSPRQGLMNTEAFF
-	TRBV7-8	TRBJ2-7	CASSLGGQGDEQYF
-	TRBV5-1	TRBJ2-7	CASSLVGGRVYEQYF
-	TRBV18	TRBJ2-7	CASSPTVQGVHEQYF
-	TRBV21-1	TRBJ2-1	CASSKGLRDNEQFF
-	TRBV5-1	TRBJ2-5	CASSLGGGLQETQYF
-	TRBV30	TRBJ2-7	CAWGSGTGIYEQYF
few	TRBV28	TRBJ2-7	CASSLYSLAVTYEQYF
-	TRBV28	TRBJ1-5	CASRAGGTGQPQHF
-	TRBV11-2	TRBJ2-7	CASSFVGGGLSYEQYF
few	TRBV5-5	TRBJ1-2	CASSSKPRTGTRGYTF
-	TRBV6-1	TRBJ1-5	CASSSRGGSNQPQHF
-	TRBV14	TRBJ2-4	CASSQPGDSTVNIQYF
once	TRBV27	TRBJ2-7	CASSFLGLGTYEQYF
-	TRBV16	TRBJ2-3	CASDVLGLAGPRRDTQYF
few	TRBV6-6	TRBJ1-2	CASSPSGYGYTF
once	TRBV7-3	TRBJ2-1	CASSSASGRADNEQFF
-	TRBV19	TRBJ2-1	CASSMGDGGAYNEQFF
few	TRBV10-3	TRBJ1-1	CAISARGGADTEAFF
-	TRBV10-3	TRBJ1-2	CAISEQGARTSGYGYTF
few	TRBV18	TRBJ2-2	CASSRVIGELFF
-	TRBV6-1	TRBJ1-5	CASGQGGYSNQPQHF
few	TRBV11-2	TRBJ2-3	CASSFRSRPEHTQYF
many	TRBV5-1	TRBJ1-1	CASSRVGENTEAFF
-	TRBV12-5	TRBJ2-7	CATGRYSYEQYF
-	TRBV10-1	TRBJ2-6	CASSPGGSGGANVLTF
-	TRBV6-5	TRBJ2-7	CASSYSPLRLTYEQYF
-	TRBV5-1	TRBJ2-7	CASSLTGLYEQYF
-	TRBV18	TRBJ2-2	CASSPPARGGSPGELFF
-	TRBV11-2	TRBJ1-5	CASSLMQGGNQPQHF
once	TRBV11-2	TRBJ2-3	CASSLDLAGGTDTQYF
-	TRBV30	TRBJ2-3	CAWSVWAGGASDTQYF
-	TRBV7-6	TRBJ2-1	CASSPQVAGNPHEQFF
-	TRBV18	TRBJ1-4	CASSPPGQENEKLFF
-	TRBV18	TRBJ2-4	CASSPLQGAVAKNIQYF
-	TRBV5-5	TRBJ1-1	CASSLQRANTEAFF
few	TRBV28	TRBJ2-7	CASSPLYEQYF
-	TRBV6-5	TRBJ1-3	CASSRQGRGGNTIYF
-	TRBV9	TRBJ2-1	CASSVHTGSYNEQFF
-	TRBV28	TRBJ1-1	CASSFGGRYTEAFF
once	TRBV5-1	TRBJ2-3	CASSLGTSADTQYF
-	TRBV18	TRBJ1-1	CASSPYSTANTEAFF